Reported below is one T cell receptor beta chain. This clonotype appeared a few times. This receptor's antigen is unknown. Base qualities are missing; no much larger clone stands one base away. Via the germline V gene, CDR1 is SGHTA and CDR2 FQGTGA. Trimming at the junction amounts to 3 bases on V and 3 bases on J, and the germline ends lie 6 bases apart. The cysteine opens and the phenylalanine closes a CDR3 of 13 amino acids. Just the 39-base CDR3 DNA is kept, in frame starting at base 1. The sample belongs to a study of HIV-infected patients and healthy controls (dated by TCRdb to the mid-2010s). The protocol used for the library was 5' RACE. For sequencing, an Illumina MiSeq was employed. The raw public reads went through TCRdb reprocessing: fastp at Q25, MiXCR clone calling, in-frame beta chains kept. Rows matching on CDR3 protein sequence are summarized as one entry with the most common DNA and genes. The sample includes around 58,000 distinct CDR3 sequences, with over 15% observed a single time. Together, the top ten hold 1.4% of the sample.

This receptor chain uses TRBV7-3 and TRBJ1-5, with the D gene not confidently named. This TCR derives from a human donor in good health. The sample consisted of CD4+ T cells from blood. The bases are TGTGCCAGCAGCTTTCAGGTCAATCAGCCCCAGCATTTT. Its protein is CASSFQVNQPQHF.